What follows are 16 T cell receptor beta chains derived from one specimen sequenced in a study of blood T cell repertoires in COVID-19 (dated by TCRdb to 2020 to 2022). Library preparation used the immunoSEQ multiplex PCR assay. Not all clones reach the TCRdb copy of this immuneACCESS table, which keeps in-frame sequences only. Checked studies attribute under half of the gap to unresolved V genes and leave the rest unexplained. The sample profile shows about 150,000 clones; 87% of them were found once. In total, the top ten clones hold 8.5% to 9% of the sample. The sequenced material came from peripheral blood. These receptors came from a woman aged 45-59 years with active or convalescent COVID-19.

This sequence joins TRBV4-2 and TRBJ2-2; 7 positions agree with TRBD2. The CDR3 extends over 15 amino acids. The V gene's germline CDR1 is LGHNA and CDR2 YNFKEQ. J lost 6 bases, V lost 0 bases, and 4 bases had no gene match. The CDR3 coding sequence is TGTGCCAGCAGCCAAGATCCAGGGAGGGCCGGGGAGCTGTTTTTT. Its protein is CASSQDPGRAGELFF.

This chain links TRBV25-1 with TRBJ1-2; no clear D. V was cut by 2 bases and J by 7 bases, with 14 bases left in between. Germline V gives CDR1 MGHDK, CDR2 SYGVNS. The CDR3 spans 14 residues. The CDR3, as DNA: TGTGCCAGCAGTGAAAGACCAAGGTCTAGTGGCTACACCTTC. This codes for CASSERPRSSGYTF.

The chain carries TRBV10-2 and TRBJ2-1; no reliable D call. Trimming shortened V by 9 bases and J by 4 bases, and 13 bases separated the two germline ends. Germline assignment: CDR1 WSHSY and CDR2 SAAADI. The CDR3 runs 13 residues. CDR3 residues: CASHQTLYNEQFF. CDR3 nucleotides: TGCGCCAGTCACCAGACACTTTACAATGAGCAGTTCTTC.

This CDR3 is CASSGLTEAFF. The DNA of the CDR3 is TGTGCCAGCAGTGGCCTCACTGAAGCTTTCTTT. The chain links TRBV6-2 or TRBV6-3 to TRBJ1-1, with D uncertain. The V end was cut by 5 bases, the J end by 4 bases, with 5 bases between. The V gene's germline CDR1 is MNHEY and CDR2 SVGEGT. This CDR3 contains 11 residues.

The chain links TRBV7-6 to TRBJ2-5; TRBD1 might be the D (5 bases). V was cut by 5 bases and J by 1 base, with 11 bases left in between. This CDR3 spans 14 amino acids. CDR1 is SGHVS and CDR2 is FNYEAQ in the germline V gene. CDR3 sequence reads: CASSPQGFQETQYF. In DNA form, the CDR3 reads TGTGCCAGCAGCCCCCAGGGCTTCCAAGAGACCCAGTACTTC.

The chain employs TRBV9 and TRBJ2-3; perhaps TRBD2 as D (5 bases). The germline V gene encodes CDR1 SGDLS and CDR2 YYNGEE. This CDR3 is 17 amino acids long. The V end lost 4 bases, the J end lost 1 base, and 19 bases lay between the germline ends. DNA of the CDR3: TGTGCCAGCAGCACTCTAGCCCTCCCCGTTGGCACAGATACGCAGTATTTT. Translation: CASSTLALPVGTDTQYF. Based on the CDR3 plus reference TRBV9 and TRBJ2-3, the full variable domain is DSGVTQTPKHLITATGQRVTLRCSPRSGDLSVYWYQQSLDQGLQFLIQYYNGEERAKGNILERFSAQQFPDLHSELNLSSLELGDSALYFCASSTLALPVGTDTQYFGPGTRLTVL.

The chain couples TRBV30 to TRBJ2-7; D may be TRBD1 (5 bases). The ends were cut back, 4 bases at V and 3 bases at J, with 13 bases in the middle. CDR1 is GTSNPN, CDR2 SVGIG, per germline (reference sequence). There are 13 residues in the CDR3. Here the CDR3 reads CAWTTPGFYEQYF. CDR3 sequence (DNA): TGTGCCTGGACCACCCCAGGGTTCTACGAGCAGTACTTC.

The chain has TRBV6-2 or TRBV6-3 and TRBJ2-1; 9 nucleotides align to TRBD2. The CDR3 is 15 amino acids. The germline V gene encodes CDR1 MNHEY and CDR2 SVGEGT. Unmatched junction bases numbered 4, after V lost 2 bases and J lost 5 bases. Here the CDR3 DNA reads TGTGCCAGCAGTTACCGACTAGCGGCTAACAATGAGCAGTTCTTC. This translates into CASSYRLAANNEQFF.

V usage is TRBV2 and J usage is TRBJ2-7; perhaps TRBD1 as D (5 bases). The V gene lost 4 bases and the J gene lost 4 bases, with 17 bases spanning the gap. Germline CDR1 is SNHLY and CDR2 is FYNNEI. There are 15 residues in the CDR3. CDR3 residues: CASSVFQGVSYEQYF. CDR3 coding DNA: TGTGCCAGCAGTGTTTTTCAGGGCGTAAGTTACGAGCAGTACTTC.

The chain combines TRBV7-9 with TRBJ1-1; D gene uncertain. Germline CDR1 and CDR2: SEHNR and FQNEAQ (reference sequence). Trimming pared 5 bases from V and 1 base from J, leaving 8 bases between. The CDR3 is 13 residues long. The CDR3 nucleotides read TGTGCCAGCAGCCCACCAGGGAACACTGAAGCTTTCTTT. Encoded protein: CASSPPGNTEAFF.

The chain links TRBV7-3 to TRBJ2-3, with D unclear. Germline CDR1 is SGHTA and CDR2 is FQGTGA. CDR3 size: 13 residues. Trimming removed 4 bases from V and 4 bases from J, with 9 bases in between. CDR3: CASSSPNADTQYF. DNA for the CDR3: TGTGCCAGCAGCTCCCCTAACGCAGATACGCAGTATTTT.

This chain's CDR3 is CASSSTGVGNQPQHF. The CDR3 DNA reads as TGTGCCAGCAGTAGTACAGGGGTAGGAAATCAGCCCCAGCATTTT. This chain links TRBV6-5 with TRBJ1-5; 7 bases align to TRBD1. Germline loops: CDR1 MNHEY, CDR2 SVGAGI. The CDR3 consists of 15 residues. Losses at the gene ends were 5 bases for V and 4 bases for J; bases not matched to a gene: 8.

The genes are TRBV6-5 and TRBJ1-5; tentatively, D is TRBD1 (6 bases). In germline, CDR1 is MNHEY, CDR2 SVGAGI. The V end was cut by 0 bases, the J end by 4 bases, with 10 bases between. The CDR3 totals 15 residues. The chain's CDR3 is CASSYSRQGNQPQHF. CDR3 nucleotide sequence: TGTGCCAGCAGTTACTCGAGGCAGGGGAATCAGCCCCAGCATTTT.

The chain combines TRBV5-1 with TRBJ1-5; 7 bases fit TRBD1. V dropped 4 bases and J dropped 4; count of bases not matched to a gene: 8. CDR1 and CDR2 from the germline V gene are SGHRS and YFSETQ. This CDR3 is built from 15 residues. CDR3 sequence (DNA): TGCGCCAGCAGCCAAACAGGGGCAGGAAATCAGCCCCAGCATTTT. Its translation: CASSQTGAGNQPQHF.

This clone was counted between two and nine times. The CDR3, as DNA: TGTGCCAGCAGCCTGCAGGGACAGGGGGTTTCACCCCTCCACTTT. Protein: CASSLQGQGVSPLHF. The chain couples TRBV3-1 (or the pseudogene TRBV3-2) to TRBJ1-6; TRBD1 matches 11 bases. CDR1 is LGHDT and CDR2 is YNNKEL in the germline V gene (reference sequence). Germline trimming cut 4 bases from V and 9 bases from J; bases unmatched to any gene: 5. The CDR3 is 15 amino acids.

The rearrangement links TRBV19 to TRBJ2-1; 8 bases align to TRBD2. This CDR3 has 16 residues. Trimming took 4 bases from V and 4 from J; bases not matched to a gene: 9. CDR1 LNHDA and CDR2 SQIVND come from the germline V gene (reference sequence). The CDR3 DNA follows: TGTGCCAGTAGTAGAGTATCGAGCGGGGGTTACAATGAGCAGTTCTTC. This codes for CASSRVSSGGYNEQFF.